This TCR beta chain was sequenced during a study of blood T cells in healthy people across ages. This CDR3 comprises 15 residues. Germline assignment: CDR1 MNHNS and CDR2 SASEGT. Trimming shortened V by 8 bases and J by 6 bases, and 20 bases separated the two germline ends. With a J-beta primer mix and a sample-barcoded 5' primer, a second PCR ran about 7 to 12 cycles. TCRdb re-called the 5' RACE reads through MiXCR, storing one row per CDR3 protein. This sample has 800,000 to 1,000,000 distinct CDR3 sequences, with about 48% found just once. The chain uses TRBV6-1 and TRBJ2-1, with D possibly TRBD1 on 6 matching bases. This sequence was found in a man between 25 and 39 years old in good health. Sample: blood. Here the CDR3 DNA reads TGTGCCAGCCTTCCGAAACAGGGCAGTATCAATGAGCAGTTCTTC. Protein: CASLPKQGSINEQFF.